Sequencing of this T cell receptor (beta chain) was carried out in a study of blood T cell repertoires in COVID-19. The CDR3 is 16 residues long. CDR1 is SNHLY and CDR2 is FYNNEI in the germline V gene. The V end was cut by 9 bases, the J end by 9 bases, with 24 bases between. This clone came up a few times. The data were produced by immunoSEQ multiplex PCR, yet TCRdb's version contains in-frame clones alone and is incomplete. The repertoire holds fewer than 250,000 clones, 83% seen once, with 8% to 10% in the top ten. Source material: peripheral blood. The origin of this receptor is a woman in her forties or fifties with acute or convalescent COVID-19. The chain uses TRBV2 and TRBJ1-6; D call uncertain. This CDR3 is CASAGLATKMGSPLHF. DNA of the CDR3: TGTGCCAGTGCGGGGTTAGCAACGAAAATGGGTTCACCCCTCCACTTT.